The 30 T cell receptor beta chains below come from one sample, sequenced in a study of cytomegalovirus exposure and HLA in healthy donors. TCRdb keeps only in-frame clones here, not all; method: immunoSEQ multiplex PCR. This sample yields about 150,000 clones, of which roughly 90% are seen a single time; about 0.7% belongs to the top ten. Source material: PBMCs. These receptors originate from a man younger than 35 in good health and CMV-seronegative.

In its sample, this clone was seen a few times. V gene TRBV9 combines with J gene TRBJ2-3, with TRBD2 matching 14 bases. Per the germline V gene, CDR1 is SGDLS and CDR2 is YYNGEE. The length of the CDR3 is 16 residues. V lost 0 bases and J lost 6; bases outside the gene matches: 3. In DNA form, the CDR3 reads TGTGCCAGCAGCGTAGAAAGGACTAGCGGGAGGGATACGCAGTATTTT. It codes for CASSVERTSGRDTQYF.

V is TRBV11-2 and J is TRBJ2-5; D ambiguous. CDR1 and CDR2 from the germline V gene are SGHAT and FQNNGV. V gave up 3 bases and J gave up 1 base, with 6 bases separating them. This CDR3 spans 13 amino acids. CDR3 in DNA: TGTGCCAGCAGCTTCGGAGCCCAAGAGACCCAGTACTTC. This gives the protein CASSFGAQETQYF. Drawing the rest from reference TRBV11-2 and TRBJ2-5, the complete variable domain is EAGVAQSPRYKIIEKRQSVAFWCNPISGHATLYWYQQILGQGPKLLIQFQNNGVVDDSQLPKDRFSAERLKGVDSTLKIQPAKLEDSAVYLCASSFGAQETQYFGPGTRLLVL.

A few counts support this clone. This chain connects TRBV2 to TRBJ2-4; maybe TRBD2 (6 bases). V was trimmed by 7 bases and J by 4 bases, leaving 14 bases between them. Germline V gene data show CDR1 as SNHLY and CDR2 as FYNNEI. The CDR3 contains 14 residues. CDR3 bases: TGTGCCAGCACCCCCGGGGGACTTAAAAACATTCAGTACTTC. Translated: CASTPGGLKNIQYF.

The CDR3 sequence: CASSQGGPVGSYNSPLHF. CDR3 bases: TGCGCCAGCAGCCAAGGGGGCCCGGTGGGGTCGTATAATTCACCCCTCCACTTT. The rearrangement uses TRBV4-1 and TRBJ1-6, with D possibly TRBD1 on 5 matching bases. In germline, CDR1 is MGHRA, CDR2 YSYEKL. With 1 base removed from V and 4 bases from J, the gap between germline ends came to 17 bases. This CDR3 region has 18 residues.

The chain carries TRBV10-3 and TRBJ2-1; 16 positions match TRBD2. V lost 6 bases, J lost 9 bases, and 8 bases stayed unmatched. The CDR3 covers 16 residues. CDR1 is ENHRY and CDR2 is SYGVKD in the germline V gene. The CDR3 DNA sequence: TGTGCCATCAGCGAAGGGACTAGCGGGAGGGCCGGTGAGCAGTTCTTC. Translating it yields CAISEGTSGRAGEQFF.

Written as DNA, the CDR3 is TGTGCCAGCACGATCCGACTACAGAGTGCAGGCTACACCTTC. Its translation is CASTIRLQSAGYTF. The chain has TRBV6-5 and TRBJ1-2; D not resolved. The CDR3 totals 14 residues. V was trimmed by 7 bases and J by 8 bases, leaving 20 bases between them. Germline CDR1 reads MNHEY; CDR2 reads SVGAGI.

The rearrangement uses TRBV18 and TRBJ2-3; 9 bases match TRBD2. CDR3 length equals 15 residues. V was clipped by 2 bases and J by 4 bases; unmatched bases: 4. Germline assignment: CDR1 KGHSH and CDR2 LQKENI. The CDR3 sequence: CASSPETSGSDTQYF. Here the CDR3 DNA reads TGTGCCAGCTCACCAGAGACTAGCGGATCAGATACGCAGTATTTT.

The J gene is TRBJ1-2, the V gene TRBV30; D is perhaps TRBD1 (6 bases). Trimming pared 5 bases from V and 1 base from J, leaving 11 bases between. The CDR3 covers 13 residues. Germline V CDR1 and CDR2: GTSNPN, SVGIG (reference sequence). CDR3 DNA sequence: TGTGCCTGGCAGGGGCAAAATAACTATGGCTACACCTTC. It yields the protein CAWQGQNNYGYTF.

CDR3 DNA sequence: TGTGCCAGCTCACCTGGGGCGGGGGAGAACAATGAGCAGTTCTTC. Its protein product is CASSPGAGENNEQFF. This chain joins TRBV18 and TRBJ2-1; TRBD2 matches 7 bases. J gave up 5 bases and V 3 bases, and 7 bases lay outside the gene matches. The CDR3 sequence is 15 residues long. Germline CDR1 and CDR2: KGHSH and LQKENI.

The J gene is TRBJ1-1, the V gene TRBV5-4, with 7 bases that match TRBD1. V lost 3 bases, J lost 1 base, and 9 bases stayed unmatched. Germline values: CDR1 SGHNT, CDR2 YYREEE (reference sequence). CDR3 length equals 16 residues. Written as DNA, the CDR3 is TGTGCCAGCAGCTCCGCGAGGGGGCGCGGGAACACTGAAGCTTTCTTT. This gives the protein CASSSARGRGNTEAFF.

This clone was seen a handful of times. The rearrangement links TRBV2 to TRBJ2-7; tentatively, D is TRBD2 (6 bases). Between the trimmed V and J ends, which lost 6 bases and 0 bases, there was a span of 9 bases. CDR1 is SNHLY and CDR2 is FYNNEI in the germline V gene. The CDR3 spans 13 residues. Here the CDR3 reads CASRLTSSYEQYV. CDR3 bases: TGTGCCAGCAGGTTGACTAGCTCCTACGAGCAGTACGTC.

This clone occurred once. The same CDR3 also results from other DNA sequences found in this sample. V and J are TRBV5-1 and TRBJ2-5, with 8 bases identical to TRBD1. Germline V CDR1 and CDR2: SGHRS, YFSETQ. V lost 4 bases and J lost 1; bases outside the gene matches: 3. The CDR3 is 14 amino acids. The CDR3 DNA sequence: TGCGCCAGCAGCCCGGGGACAGGCCAAGAGACCCAGTACTTC. Translated, it gives CASSPGTGQETQYF.

The chain employs TRBV7-9 and TRBJ1-6; D gene ambiguous. This CDR3 has 17 residues. Trimming removed 3 bases from V and 5 bases from J, with 17 bases in between. Germline V gene data show CDR1 as SEHNR and CDR2 as FQNEAQ (reference sequence). In DNA, the CDR3 is TGTGCCAGCAGCTTCGGGTGGGTAGGCCGTGATAATTCACCCCTCCACTTT. It yields the protein CASSFGWVGRDNSPLHF.

The chain carries TRBV5-1 and TRBJ2-5, with TRBD2 identical over 11 bases. Germline V CDR1 and CDR2: SGHRS, YFSETQ. V shed 6 bases and J 2 bases; nucleotides not matched to a gene: 6. The CDR3 spans 15 residues. The chain's CDR3 is CASTKTSGIQETQYF. CDR3 nucleotides: TGCGCCAGCACCAAGACTAGCGGGATACAAGAGACCCAGTACTTC.

V gene TRBV7-2 combines with J gene TRBJ2-1; 10 nucleotides align to TRBD2. V lost 2 bases to trimming and J lost 3 bases; unmatched junction nucleotides: 7. Germline CDR1 and CDR2: SGHTA and FQGNSA. There are 17 residues in the CDR3. The CDR3 sequence is CASSLPTLAGDYNEQFF. The CDR3 DNA sequence: TGTGCCAGCAGCTTACCGACGCTAGCGGGAGACTACAATGAGCAGTTCTTC.

This rearrangement joins TRBV6-5 to TRBJ2-7; D gene unclear. The germline V and J ends were trimmed by 0 bases and 4 bases, with 13 bases remaining between them. The CDR3 extends over 15 amino acids. Germline V gene data show CDR1 as MNHEY and CDR2 as SVGAGI. CDR3 in amino acids: CASSYSSGSGYEQYF. The CDR3 DNA sequence: TGTGCCAGCAGTTACTCTTCCGGGTCTGGGTACGAGCAGTACTTC.

V and J are TRBV9 and TRBJ2-7, with D perhaps matching TRBD2 (5 bases). Trimming stripped 3 bases from V and 3 bases from J, with 13 bases between. Germline CDR1 is SGDLS and CDR2 is YYNGEE. This CDR3 is 14 amino acids long. The CDR3 nucleotides read TGTGCCAGCAGCGCCGCCGGGAAGAACTACGAGCAGTACTTC. It translates to CASSAAGKNYEQYF.

This rearrangement joins TRBV11-2 to TRBJ2-7; unclear D gene. CDR1 SGHAT and CDR2 FQNNGV come from the germline V gene. This CDR3 is built from 16 residues. The V gene lost 1 base and the J gene lost 1 base, with 14 bases spanning the gap. CDR3 bases: TGTGCCAGCAGCTTAGCCCCCCGACTCCGTTCCTACGAGCAGTACGTC. It translates to CASSLAPRLRSYEQYV.

J is TRBJ2-7 and V is TRBV5-1; 7 bases align to TRBD1. This CDR3 is 13 amino acids long. Germline V gene sequence: CDR1 SGHRS, CDR2 YFSETQ. V dropped 5 bases and J dropped 4; count of bases not matched to a gene: 6. CDR3 DNA sequence: TGCGCCAGCAGGGGGACAGCTAAATACGAGCAGTACTTC. Translation gives CASRGTAKYEQYF.

The gene calls are TRBV4-3 and TRBJ2-7; the match to TRBD2 covers 9 bases. Trimming cost V 4 bases and J 5 bases; bases outside gene matches: 9. Germline V gene data show CDR1 as LGHNA and CDR2 as YSLEER. This CDR3 is built from 15 residues. DNA of the CDR3: TGCGCCAGCAGCCGCAAACCGGGACTAGCTAACGAGCAGTACGTC. Its translation is CASSRKPGLANEQYV.

The chain couples TRBV7-8 to TRBJ2-2, with 7 positions matching TRBD1. Unmatched junction bases numbered 3, after V lost 5 bases and J lost 0 bases. The CDR3 length is 15 residues. Germline V gives CDR1 SGHVS, CDR2 FQNEAQ. The CDR3 reads CASSPGTANTGELFF. In DNA, the CDR3 is TGTGCCAGCAGCCCCGGGACAGCGAACACCGGGGAGCTGTTTTTT.

The chain employs TRBV7-6 and TRBJ2-3, with D tentatively TRBD1 (5 bases). Germline loops: CDR1 SGHVS, CDR2 FNYEAQ. Trimming removed 5 bases at V and 6 bases at J, with 15 bases between. This CDR3 contains 14 residues. The chain's CDR3 is CASSPEQGQDTQYF. The CDR3 DNA is TGTGCCAGCAGCCCGGAGCAGGGCCAGGATACGCAGTATTTT.

Notes on this clone: Other DNA sequences within the sample encode an identical CDR3. The chain uses TRBV18 and TRBJ1-2, with 9 nucleotides matching TRBD1. Germline CDR1 reads KGHSH; CDR2 reads LQKENI. After removal of 3 bases from V and 4 bases from J, the junction contained 3 bases not matched to a gene. The length of the CDR3 is 14 residues. The CDR3 loop reads CASSPQGQGYGYTF. Here the CDR3 DNA reads TGTGCCAGCTCACCTCAGGGACAGGGCTATGGCTACACCTTC.

The genes are TRBV5-1 and TRBJ2-7, with unresolved D. The germline V and J ends were trimmed by 0 bases and 2 bases, with 6 bases remaining between them. The CDR3 sequence is 13 residues long. CDR1 and CDR2 from the germline V gene are SGHRS and YFSETQ. The CDR3 nucleotides are TGCGCCAGCAGCTTGGCAGGTCCCTACGAGCAGTACTTC. As protein: CASSLAGPYEQYF.

V and J are TRBV19 and TRBJ1-1; D uncertain. V lost 7 bases and J lost 8, with 14 bases in between. The CDR3 has 12 amino acids. Germline CDR1 reads LNHDA; CDR2 reads SQIVND (reference sequence). The CDR3 here is CASNGVRPEAFF. DNA for the CDR3: TGTGCCAGTAACGGGGTAAGGCCCGAAGCTTTCTTT.

The CDR3: CASRARAVKGTDTQYF. The CDR3 DNA reads TGTGCCAGCAGGGCCCGTGCGGTCAAAGGCACAGATACGCAGTATTTT. The V and J genes are TRBV2 and TRBJ2-3, with D hard to call. From germline, CDR1 is SNHLY and CDR2 FYNNEI. There are 16 residues in the CDR3. V gave up 6 bases and J gave up 1 base, with 17 bases separating them.

This chain links TRBV30 with TRBJ1-2, with a weak D call TRBD1 (6 bases). Germline CDR1 and CDR2: GTSNPN and SVGIG (reference sequence). The V end was cut by 3 bases, the J end by 4 bases, with 18 bases between. The CDR3 is 15 amino acids. The CDR3 DNA sequence: TGTGCCTGGAGGCTTACAGGGACCCTGGGCTATGGCTACACCTTC. This gives the protein CAWRLTGTLGYGYTF.

This clone was counted between two and nine times. J is TRBJ1-2 and V is TRBV7-9; 8 nucleotides agree with TRBD1. Trimming removed 3 bases from V and 7 bases from J; junction bases left unmatched: 4. CDR3 length equals 13 residues. The germline gives CDR1 SEHNR, CDR2 FQNEAQ (reference sequence). As DNA, the CDR3 is TGTGCCAGCAGCTTCAGGGGGCTGGGTGGCTACACCTTC. The encoded protein is CASSFRGLGGYTF.

This chain connects TRBV15 to TRBJ2-2; perhaps TRBD1 as D (7 bases). V was trimmed by 0 bases and J by 5 bases, leaving 13 bases between them. Per the germline V gene, CDR1 is LNHNV and CDR2 is YYDKDF (reference sequence). The CDR3 extends over 16 amino acids. CDR3 sequence: CATSRDRTGGTGELFF. The CDR3 nucleotides read TGTGCCACCAGCAGAGACAGGACAGGAGGGACCGGGGAGCTGTTTTTT.

The chain joins TRBV7-9 to TRBJ2-2; 8 nucleotides line up with TRBD2. There are 16 residues in the CDR3. Looked up from germline, CDR1 is SEHNR and CDR2 is FQNEAQ (reference sequence). J was trimmed by 1 base and V by 5 bases; bases with no gene match: 6. The DNA for the CDR3 is TGTGCCAGCAGCCCCCCGGGACTAGAGAACACCGGGGAGCTGTTTTTT. Its translation: CASSPPGLENTGELFF.